This T cell receptor (beta chain) was observed in a study of shared clonotypes between healthy human individuals. Study information: Donors had three CD4 naive, three CD4 memory, two CD8 naive and one CD8 memory plate apiece.

Assay execution proceeded at the deep level. Produced via immunoSEQ multiplex PCR; TCRdb's table is partial and in-frame only. Among about 2.3 million clones listed, 92% were seen once. About this clone itself: Other DNA sequences from this sample encode an identical CDR3 as well.

This TCR was recovered from a man aged 18 to 30 in good health. Some clones in this sample may be carry-over from other donors' samples. The sequenced sample was naive CD4+ T cells from PBMCs. Described subset: CD45RA+ positively selected.

This chain's CDR3 is CASSPGGNSGNTIYF. The CDR3 DNA reads as TGTGCCAGCAGCCCCGGAGGGAACTCTGGAAACACCATATATTTT. The chain carries TRBV6-5 and TRBJ1-3; no firm D call. V was trimmed by 6 bases and J by 0 bases, leaving 12 bases between them. Per germline, CDR1 MNHEY and CDR2 SVGAGI. The CDR3 is 15 residues long.